The 12 T cell receptor beta chains below come from one sample, sequenced in a study of OX40 agonist ivuxolimab in advanced cancers. Generated by immunoSEQ multiplex PCR, the TCRdb table keeps only in-frame clones and is missing some. The data contain tens of thousands of clones, around 91% of them seen just once; the ten biggest clones take up 18%. The sequences come from CD4+ or CD8+ T cells sorted from blood, collected in a trial of the OX40 agonist ivuxolimab. These receptors all come from an adult with an advanced solid tumor such as melanoma, head and neck, liver or kidney cancer.

J is TRBJ1-1 and V is TRBV7-8, with no clear D. The CDR3 consists of 15 residues. Trimming took off 4 bases at V and 0 bases at J, with 12 bases between the two ends. Germline V gene data show CDR1 as SGHVS and CDR2 as FQNEAQ. The CDR3 sequence: CASSSGLRMNTEAFF. CDR3 sequence (DNA): TGTGCCAGCAGCTCTGGTCTCAGGATGAACACTGAAGCTTTCTTT. The full variable domain, with the rest looked up from reference TRBV7-8 and TRBJ1-1, is GAGVSQSPRYKVAKRGQDVALRCDPISGHVSLFWYQQALGQGPEFLTYFQNEAQLDKSGLPSDRFFAERPEGSVSTLKIQRTQQEDSAVYLCASSSGLRMNTEAFFGQGTRLTVV.

The CDR3 here is CASSLVAGGPEVQYF. The DNA for the CDR3 is TGTGCCAGCAGCTTGGTAGCGGGAGGGCCTGAGGTGCAGTATTTT. The chain links TRBV5-6 to TRBJ2-3; 11 bases line up with TRBD2. Germline V gene lookup returns CDR1 SGHDT and CDR2 YYEEEE. J was trimmed by 11 bases and V by 0 bases; bases with no gene match: 8. CDR3 length: 15 residues.

The rearrangement links TRBV18 to TRBJ2-7, with 12 bases identical to TRBD1. Trimming at V came to 2 bases and at J to 6 bases, leaving 5 bases not matched to a gene. CDR1 is KGHSH, CDR2 LQKENI, per germline. The CDR3 is 15 residues long. The CDR3 coding sequence is TGTGCCAGCTCACCAACGGGACAGGGGGCCAGCGAGCAGTACTTC. This sequence encodes CASSPTGQGASEQYF.

About this clone: With a much larger clone just one base away, this may be a read error. Additional DNA sequences in this sample encode the identical CDR3. Here the CDR3 reads CASSPPVRTSGNSYNEQFF. The CDR3 bases are TGTGCCAGCAGCCCCCCGGTCAGGACTAGCGGGAATTCCTACAATGAACAGTTCTTC. The chain employs TRBV14 and TRBJ2-1, with 12 nucleotides matching TRBD2. This CDR3 spans 19 amino acids. The germline V gene encodes CDR1 SGHDN and CDR2 FVKESK.

This clone came up a few times. This rearrangement joins TRBV4-2 to TRBJ2-2; the D is unclear. The germline V gene encodes CDR1 LGHNA and CDR2 YNFKEQ. The CDR3 is made up of 14 amino acids. V gave up 6 bases and J gave up 2 bases, with 10 bases separating them. The CDR3 region has the DNA TGTGCCAGCAGTTTGGACCTAAACACCGGGGAGCTGTTTTTT. Protein sequence: CASSLDLNTGELFF.

CDR3 sequence reads: CASSLVAARDGYTF. The DNA of the CDR3 is TGTGCCAGCAGCCTAGTCGCAGCTAGAGATGGCTACACCTTC. This sequence joins TRBV5-5 and TRBJ1-2; no clear D. This CDR3 comprises 14 residues. Trimming removed 4 bases from V and 6 bases from J, with 16 bases in between. Germline V gives CDR1 SGHKS, CDR2 YYEKEE (reference sequence).

The chain combines TRBV21-1 with TRBJ2-4. TRBV21-1 represents a pseudogene. The CDR3 extends over 15 amino acids. The CDR3 DNA reads TGTGCCAGCAGCAAAGGGTACAGGGAGGAAAACATTCAGTACTTC. As protein: CASSKGYREENIQYF.

The chain uses TRBV13 and TRBJ1-2; TRBD1 might be the D (6 bases). V shed 3 bases and J shed 4 bases, with 12 bases lying between them. Per the germline V gene, CDR1 is PRHDT and CDR2 is FYEKMQ (reference sequence). The CDR3 consists of 14 residues. In DNA form, the CDR3 reads TGTGCCAGCAGCTTGTCACAGGGAGGCTATGGCTACACCTTC. It translates to CASSLSQGGYGYTF. Complete variable domain (other parts from reference TRBV13 and TRBJ1-2): AAGVIQSPRHLIKEKRETATLKCYPIPRHDTVYWYQQGPGQDPQFLISFYEKMQSDKGSIPDRFSAQQFSDYHSELNMSSLELGDSALYFCASSLSQGGYGYTFGSGTRLTVV.

Written as DNA, the CDR3 is TGTGCCAGCAGAAAATATACAGGGGACCCCTACGAGCAGTACTTC. Encoded protein: CASRKYTGDPYEQYF. The chain has TRBV28 and TRBJ2-7; 7 bases match TRBD1. Germline V lookup: CDR1 MDHEN, CDR2 SYDVKM. The CDR3 is 15 amino acids. J gave up 2 bases and V 6 bases, and 10 bases lay outside the gene matches.

Regarding this clone: Other DNA sequences in the same sample also yield this CDR3. Here the CDR3 DNA reads TGTGCCAGCAGCTTACCCGGCCGCAATGAGCAGTTCTTC. This gives the protein CASSLPGRNEQFF. The chain recombines TRBV7-9 with TRBJ2-1; D remains unclear. Germline assignment: CDR1 SEHNR and CDR2 FQNEAQ (reference sequence). V lost 2 bases to trimming and J lost 6 bases, with 8 bases between them. This CDR3 has 13 residues.

The chain is built from TRBV6-1 and TRBJ1-3; D gene unclear. V lost 0 bases and J lost 3, with 12 bases in between. From germline, CDR1 is MNHNS and CDR2 SASEGT. CDR3 size: 16 residues. The CDR3: CASSEALRGFGNTIYF. CDR3 nucleotide sequence: TGTGCCAGCAGTGAAGCGCTTAGAGGGTTTGGAAACACCATATATTTT.

V and J are TRBV6-5 and TRBJ2-5, with unresolved D. Trimming took off 4 bases at V and 5 bases at J, with 8 bases between the two ends. In germline, CDR1 is MNHEY, CDR2 SVGAGI. CDR3 length: 12 residues. CDR3 loop: CASSLIGETQYF. CDR3 nucleotides: TGTGCCAGCAGTTTGATTGGGGAGACCCAGTACTTC.